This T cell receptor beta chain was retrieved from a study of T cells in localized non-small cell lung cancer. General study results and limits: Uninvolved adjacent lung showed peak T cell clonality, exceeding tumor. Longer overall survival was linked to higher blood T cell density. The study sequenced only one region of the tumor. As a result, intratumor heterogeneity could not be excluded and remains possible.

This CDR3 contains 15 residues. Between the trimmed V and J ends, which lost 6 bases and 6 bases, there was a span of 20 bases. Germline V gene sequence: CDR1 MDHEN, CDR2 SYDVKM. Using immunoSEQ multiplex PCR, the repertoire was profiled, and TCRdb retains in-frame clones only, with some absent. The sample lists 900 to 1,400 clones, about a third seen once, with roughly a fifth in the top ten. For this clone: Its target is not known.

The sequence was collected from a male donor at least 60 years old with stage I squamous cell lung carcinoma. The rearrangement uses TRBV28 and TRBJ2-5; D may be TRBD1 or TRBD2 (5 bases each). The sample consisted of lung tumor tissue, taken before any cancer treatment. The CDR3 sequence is CASSSRGRDPKTQYF. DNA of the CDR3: TGTGCCAGCAGCTCAAGGGGACGGGACCCGAAGACCCAGTACTTC.